The subject of this entry is one T cell receptor (beta chain). The authors' processing: The authors estimated nucleated cell counts from reference gene primer amplification. The protocol was immunoSEQ multiplex PCR, while the TCRdb copy is restricted to in-frame clones and leaves out a portion. V and J calls and clone size are as listed in that table; D and trimming were resolved from the DNA. The data contain 300,000 to 400,000 clones, 88% of them singletons. These data are taken from a study of blood T cell repertoires in COVID-19. About the research overall: In each case, the material was cDNA or gDNA derived from T cells, B-cell-depleted T cells, or PBMCs.

Germline lookup yields CDR1 SGHDN and CDR2 FVKESK. This CDR3 is 17 amino acids long. The V and J ends lost 4 bases and 6 bases, in that order; junction bases with no gene match: 12. This sequence originates from a woman aged 30 to 39 with acute COVID-19. The sequenced sample consisted of PBMCs or T cells enriched from blood (not recorded which). The rearrangement uses TRBV14 and TRBJ1-4; 9 nucleotides line up with TRBD1. For the CDR3, the DNA is TGTGCCAGCAGCCGGGGACAGGGAGAAAGTCTCTATGAAAAACTGTTTTTT. Translation: CASSRGQGESLYEKLFF.